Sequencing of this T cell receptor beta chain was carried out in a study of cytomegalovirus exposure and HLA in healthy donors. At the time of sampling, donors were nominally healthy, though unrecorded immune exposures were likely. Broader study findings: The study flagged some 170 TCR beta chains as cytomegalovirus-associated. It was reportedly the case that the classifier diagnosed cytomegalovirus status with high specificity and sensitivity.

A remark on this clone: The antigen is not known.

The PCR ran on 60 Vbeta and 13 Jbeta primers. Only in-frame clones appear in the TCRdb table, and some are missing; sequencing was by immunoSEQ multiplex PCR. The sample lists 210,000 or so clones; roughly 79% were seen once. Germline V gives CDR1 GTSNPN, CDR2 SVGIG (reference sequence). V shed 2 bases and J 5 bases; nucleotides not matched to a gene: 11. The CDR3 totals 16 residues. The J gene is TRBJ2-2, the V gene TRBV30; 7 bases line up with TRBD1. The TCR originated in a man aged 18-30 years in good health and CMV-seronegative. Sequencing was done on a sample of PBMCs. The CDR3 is CAWSRTPGQNTGELFF. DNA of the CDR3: TGTGCCTGGAGTCGCACCCCGGGACAGAATACCGGGGAGCTGTTTTTT.